This entry lists 8 T cell receptor beta chains sequenced from one sample in a study of OX40 agonist ivuxolimab in advanced cancers. The assay was immunoSEQ multiplex PCR, and TCRdb's table has in-frame clones only and misses some. The sample lists about 80,000 clones, 80% to 95% occurring once. The specimen was CD4+ or CD8+ T cells sorted from blood, collected in a trial of the OX40 agonist ivuxolimab. The receptors shown here come from an adult with an advanced solid tumor such as melanoma, head and neck, liver or kidney cancer.

CDR3 nucleotides: TGCGCCAGCAGCCAAGGGGGTAAGGGGCCCAGCACAGATACGCAGTATTTT. It encodes CASSQGGKGPSTDTQYF. The rearrangement joins TRBV4-1 to TRBJ2-3; TRBD1 might be the D (5 bases). The ends were cut back, 1 base at V and 0 bases at J, with 14 bases in the middle. Germline assignment: CDR1 MGHRA and CDR2 YSYEKL. CDR3 length equals 17 residues.

The chain combines TRBV5-1 with TRBJ2-5; 8 bases are shared with TRBD2. The trim removed 0 bases at V and 0 bases at J, leaving 1 base unmatched. Germline V gives CDR1 SGHRS, CDR2 YFSETQ. The CDR3 is 15 amino acids. This CDR3 is CASSLGSGDQETQYF. The DNA of the CDR3 is TGCGCCAGCAGCTTGGGTAGCGGGGACCAAGAGACCCAGTACTTC.

The chain is built from TRBV29-1 and TRBJ2-6; D remains ambiguous. Per the germline V gene, CDR1 is SQVTM and CDR2 is ANQGSEA. Trimming removed 6 bases from V and 1 base from J, with 4 bases in between. The CDR3 totals 12 residues. This chain's CDR3 is CSVQSGANVLTF. The CDR3 DNA reads TGCAGCGTCCAATCTGGGGCCAACGTCCTGACTTTC.

The rearrangement links TRBV5-1 to TRBJ2-3; no firm D call. The CDR3 spans 14 residues. The ends were cut back, 0 bases at V and 1 base at J, with 6 bases in the middle. CDR1 and CDR2 from the germline V gene are SGHRS and YFSETQ. The CDR3, as DNA: TGCGCCAGCAGCTTGGACCCAGGCACAGATACGCAGTATTTT. Translating gives CASSLDPGTDTQYF.

The V call is TRBV4-1, the J call TRBJ1-4; TRBD1 matches at 8 bases. The CDR3 is made up of 17 amino acids. Germline-derived CDR1 and CDR2 are MGHRA and YSYEKL. J was trimmed by 8 bases and V by 0 bases; bases with no gene match: 11. DNA of the CDR3: TGCGCCAGCAGCCAAGATCCACGGACAGGGAAGGGGGAAAAACTGTTTTTT. Its translation: CASSQDPRTGKGEKLFF.

The chain combines TRBV28 with TRBJ2-1, with a weak D call TRBD2 (7 bases). V was trimmed by 2 bases and J by 0 bases, leaving 20 bases between them. The V gene's germline CDR1 is MDHEN and CDR2 SYDVKM. The CDR3 length is 19 residues. Here the CDR3 DNA reads TGTGCCAGCAGTTTACAGGCGGGGGCACAGCTAATCTCCTACAATGAGCAGTTCTTC. It is translated as CASSLQAGAQLISYNEQFF.

This chain joins TRBV7-9 and TRBJ1-2; D gene ambiguous. From germline, CDR1 is SEHNR and CDR2 FQNEAQ (reference sequence). V was clipped by 1 base and J by 7 bases, with 1 base between them. This CDR3 region has 10 residues. CDR3 DNA: TGTGCCAGCAGCTTAGGTGGCTACACCTTC. This encodes CASSLGGYTF.

In nucleotides, the CDR3 is TGTGCCAGCAGTGAGGGGACCCAAGAGACCCAGTACTTC. This encodes CASSEGTQETQYF. The V gene is TRBV6-1, the J gene TRBJ2-5; possibly TRBD1 or TRBD2 for D (5 bases each). The germline gives CDR1 MNHNS, CDR2 SASEGT. V gave up 3 bases and J gave up 1 base, with 6 bases separating them. The CDR3 length is 13 residues.